This T cell receptor beta chain came from a study of OX40 agonist ivuxolimab in advanced cancers. Turning to the study itself: The study treated patients with ivuxolimab, an agonistic anti-OX40 (CD134) antibody. At 0.01 to 10 mg/kg, ivuxolimab was administered intravenously to patients every 2 weeks. General study points: Expanded peripheral T cells had an undetermined antigen specificity.

The method was immunoSEQ multiplex PCR; TCRdb's version includes in-frame clones alone and lacks a portion of them. The data hold approximately 81,000 clones, with roughly 86% observed a single time. Systemic immunosuppression or autoimmune disease history was grounds to exclude patients. In the case of this clone: The antigen remains unidentified.

Germline CDR1 and CDR2: SNHLY and FYNNEI. The CDR3 contains 16 residues. V lost 2 bases, J lost 0 bases, and 11 bases lay in between. The chain combines TRBV2 with TRBJ1-3; tentative D call: TRBD1 (5 bases). The sample was CD4+ or CD8+ T cells sorted from blood, taken in a trial of the OX40 agonist ivuxolimab. The clonotype originates from an adult with an advanced solid tumor such as melanoma, head and neck, liver or kidney cancer. The CDR3 bases are TGTGCCAGCAGTGAAACGGGACTCCGCTCTGGAAACACCATATATTTT. Protein: CASSETGLRSGNTIYF.